The 26 T cell receptor beta chains below were found in one sample sequenced in a study of shared clonotypes between healthy human individuals. Naivety among CD8 cells was defined by CD45RO negativity and positive CCR7 selection, thereby excluding terminally differentiated effector memory CD45RA+ cells. Clones were read by immunoSEQ multiplex PCR, and TCRdb kept only the in-frame ones, dropping some. This table holds around 2,000,000 clones, just under 95% found once. Input material: naive CD8+ T cells sorted from blood. Receptors were obtained from a man between 18 and 35 years old in good health.

CDR3 sequence reads: CATAVRAQGGPLDEQFF. CDR3 bases: TGCGCCACCGCGGTGCGAGCGCAGGGCGGACCTTTAGATGAGCAGTTCTTC. This chain connects TRBV4-1 to TRBJ2-1, with D possibly TRBD1 on 5 matching bases. V was cut by 10 bases and J by 8 bases, with 30 bases left in between. The V gene's germline CDR1 is MGHRA and CDR2 YSYEKL. The CDR3 consists of 17 residues.

The chain recombines TRBV6-5 with TRBJ2-7, with D possibly TRBD1 on 6 matching bases. In germline, CDR1 is MNHEY, CDR2 SVGAGI. The CDR3 loop spans 14 amino acids. The V gene lost 2 bases and the J gene lost 5 bases, with 13 bases spanning the gap. CDR3 sequence: CASSYGVGAHEQYF. The CDR3 DNA sequence: TGTGCCAGCAGTTACGGGGTGGGGGCTCACGAGCAGTACTTC.

CDR3 loop: CASSLTGAAQYF. Written as DNA, the CDR3 is TGTGCCAGCAGTTTAACGGGGGCAGCCCAGTACTTC. The rearrangement links TRBV27 to TRBJ2-5, with D possibly called TRBD1 or TRBD2 (6 bases each). Deletions cut 2 bases from V and 9 bases from J, with 10 bases between. The CDR3 loop spans 12 amino acids. CDR1 is MNHEY and CDR2 is SMNVEV in the germline V gene (reference sequence).

Comments on this clone: At one end the junction does not follow the germline gene, possibly because of a read error. The sample carries other DNA sequences with the same CDR3. The V call is TRBV5-1, the J call TRBJ2-7, with no clear D. The germline V gene encodes CDR1 SGHRS and CDR2 YFSETQ. The CDR3 contains 13 residues. In DNA, the CDR3 is TGCGCCAGCAGCTTGGGCCCGGGTTACGAACAGTACTTC. This sequence encodes CASSLGPGYEQYF.

The genes are TRBV19 and TRBJ2-7; D could derive from TRBD1 or TRBD2 (6 bases each). CDR1 is LNHDA and CDR2 is SQIVND in the germline V gene (reference sequence). The CDR3 covers 16 residues. With 1 base removed from V and 5 bases from J, the gap between germline ends came to 18 bases. The DNA of the CDR3 is TGTGCCAGTAGTATAGGGGCGGGGACATTCGGCCACGAGCAGTACTTC. It yields the protein CASSIGAGTFGHEQYF.

For this clone: The identical CDR3 is also encoded by other nucleotide sequences in the sample. V and J are TRBV5-4 and TRBJ2-7; D is unclear. V was pared by 1 base and J by 2 bases, with 7 bases between. CDR1 is SGHNT and CDR2 is YYREEE in the germline V gene (reference sequence). The CDR3 spans 13 residues. The CDR3 DNA follows: TGTGCCAGCAGCTTGCCAGGAACCTACGAGCAGTACTTC. Amino acid sequence: CASSLPGTYEQYF.

Comment on this clone: The same CDR3 also results from other DNA sequences found in this sample. This rearrangement joins TRBV4-1 to TRBJ2-2; D is perhaps TRBD2 (6 bases). CDR3 length: 12 residues. Deletions cut 6 bases from V and 5 bases from J, with 7 bases between. CDR1 is MGHRA, CDR2 YSYEKL, per germline. Written as DNA, the CDR3 is TGCGCCAGCAGGGGGGGTACCGGGGAGCTGTTTTTT. Encoded protein: CASRGGTGELFF.

As for this clone: The same CDR3 arises from other DNA sequences in this sample as well. The gene calls are TRBV5-4 and TRBJ1-5; 11 bases are shared with TRBD1. J gave up 5 bases and V 4 bases, and 2 bases lay outside the gene matches. CDR1 is SGHNT, CDR2 YYREEE, per germline (reference sequence). This CDR3 contains 14 residues. Here the CDR3 reads CASSPDRGHQPQHF. The CDR3 DNA follows: TGTGCCAGCAGCCCGGACAGGGGGCATCAGCCCCAGCATTTT.

The chain uses TRBV6-4 and TRBJ2-5, with TRBD1 identical over 7 bases. The V gene end was trimmed by 5 bases and the J gene end by 5 bases; junction bases not matched to a gene: 8. This CDR3 has 14 amino acids. Germline loops: CDR1 MRHNA, CDR2 SNTAGT. The CDR3 reads CASSKTQGSETQYF. CDR3 DNA: TGTGCCAGCAGTAAAACACAGGGGTCGGAGACCCAGTACTTC.

This chain links TRBV7-9 with TRBJ1-1; D is ambiguous. Trimming shortened V by 5 bases and J by 8 bases, and 9 bases separated the two germline ends. This CDR3 has 11 amino acids. CDR1 and CDR2 (germline): SEHNR, FQNEAQ (reference sequence). As DNA, the CDR3 is TGTGCCAGCAGCCCAGACTGGGAAGCTTTCTTT. It encodes CASSPDWEAFF.

The rearrangement links TRBV13 to TRBJ2-7; D may be TRBD1 (6 bases). This CDR3 has 14 residues. CDR1 PRHDT and CDR2 FYEKMQ come from the germline V gene (reference sequence). The V end was cut by 5 bases, the J end by 5 bases, with 16 bases between. The CDR3 coding sequence is TGTGCCAGCAGCATAAACAGGGATTCGGACGAGCAGTACTTC. This codes for CASSINRDSDEQYF.

This clone was found once. The chain has TRBV10-2 and TRBJ2-5; TRBD1 might be the D (5 bases). There are 16 residues in the CDR3. Germline lookup yields CDR1 WSHSY and CDR2 SAAADI. V was cut by 0 bases and J by 4 bases, with 15 bases left in between. CDR3 protein: CASSESGLRGRETQYF. The CDR3 DNA reads as TGCGCCAGCAGTGAGTCGGGGCTCCGCGGACGAGAGACCCAGTACTTC.

The gene calls are TRBV2 and TRBJ1-3, with 8 nucleotides matching TRBD1. With 3 bases clipped from V and 0 bases from J, the junction kept 4 bases outside the gene matches. Germline values: CDR1 SNHLY, CDR2 FYNNEI. CDR3 size: 16 residues. This CDR3 reads CASSDPDRVSGNTIYF. In DNA form, the CDR3 reads TGTGCCAGCAGTGATCCGGACAGGGTCTCTGGAAACACCATATATTTT.

The chain carries TRBV30 and TRBJ2-7; D gene ambiguous. V dropped 5 bases and J dropped 7 bases, with 15 bases sitting between them. There are 12 residues in the CDR3. CDR1 and CDR2 (germline): GTSNPN, SVGIG (reference sequence). The CDR3 protein is CAWGYWNGEQYF. In DNA form, the CDR3 reads TGTGCCTGGGGATATTGGAATGGGGAGCAGTACTTC.

CDR3 residues: CASSGDRDNSYEQYF. The CDR3 region has the DNA TGTGCCAGCAGCGGAGACCGGGACAATTCCTACGAGCAGTACTTC. This chain links TRBV9 with TRBJ2-7; D is possibly TRBD1 (6 bases). V was shortened by 3 bases and J by 1 base, with 14 bases between the two germline ends. The germline V gene encodes CDR1 SGDLS and CDR2 YYNGEE. The CDR3 is 15 residues long.

This sequence joins TRBV10-3 and TRBJ2-7; no definite D call. The germline V gene encodes CDR1 ENHRY and CDR2 SYGVKD. V shed 2 bases and J shed 2 bases, with 7 bases lying between them. This CDR3 spans 13 amino acids. CDR3 region: CAISEGGPYEQYF. The CDR3 DNA reads TGTGCCATCAGTGAGGGCGGACCCTACGAGCAGTACTTC.

The rearrangement links TRBV4-1 to TRBJ2-1, with 8 nucleotides matching TRBD1. V gave up 1 base and J gave up 8 bases; unmatched junction bases: 4. Germline V CDR1 and CDR2: MGHRA, YSYEKL. CDR3 length: 14 amino acids. This CDR3 reads CASSQGTGYDEQFF. CDR3 DNA sequence: TGCGCCAGCAGCCAAGGGACAGGGTACGATGAGCAGTTCTTC.

This sequence joins TRBV21-1 and TRBJ2-1. TRBV21-1 is described as a pseudogene. The CDR3 loop spans 19 amino acids. The CDR3 region has the DNA TGTGCCAGCAGCAAAGGGAGGCGTACCGGGACCACACCCTACAATGAGCAGTTCTTC. This translates into CASSKGRRTGTTPYNEQFF.

Of note for this clone: An end of the junction differs from the germline gene, which may be a read error. The CDR3 sequence: CASSAAGPSSEQYF. Here the CDR3 DNA reads TGTGCCAGCAGCGCCGCTGGACCTTCCTCCGAGCAGTACTTC. V and J are TRBV9 and TRBJ2-7, with unresolved D. The CDR3 contains 14 residues. Per germline, CDR1 SGDLS and CDR2 YYNGEE.

This sequence joins TRBV28 and TRBJ2-2; weak D call: TRBD2 (6 bases). Germline V lookup: CDR1 MDHEN, CDR2 SYDVKM. Trimming left V 2 bases short and J 4 bases short, with 17 bases between. The CDR3 runs to 17 residues. In DNA form, the CDR3 reads TGTGCCAGCAGTTTAGCTTGGGGGTCGGGAGTCACCGGGGAGCTGTTTTTT. This translates into CASSLAWGSGVTGELFF.

The chain recombines TRBV25-1 with TRBJ2-3, with D possibly being TRBD2 (6 bases). This CDR3 comprises 16 residues. The V and J ends lost 0 bases and 7 bases respectively, with 17 bases between them. The germline gives CDR1 MGHDK, CDR2 SYGVNS. CDR3 amino acids: CASSEYVSTRGNTQYF. CDR3 DNA: TGTGCCAGCAGTGAATACGTCTCGACACGGGGGAATACGCAGTATTTT. Based on the CDR3 plus reference TRBV25-1 and TRBJ2-3, the full variable domain is EADIYQTPRYLVIGTGKKITLECSQTMGHDKMYWYQQDPGMELHLIHYSYGVNSTEKGDLSSESTVSRIRTEHFPLTLESARPSHTSQYLCASSEYVSTRGNTQYFGPGTRLTVL.

This sequence joins TRBV7-2 and TRBJ2-7; D uncertain. The ends were cut back, 3 bases at V and 5 bases at J, with 11 bases in the middle. The CDR3 length is 13 residues. Germline V lookup: CDR1 SGHTA, CDR2 FQGNSA. The CDR3 region is CASSLEMVNEQYF. The DNA for the CDR3 is TGTGCCAGCAGCTTGGAGATGGTGAACGAGCAGTACTTC. The whole variable domain, remainder taken from reference TRBV7-2 and TRBJ2-7, is GAGVSQSPSNKVTEKGKDVELRCDPISGHTALYWYRQSLGQGLEFLIYFQGNSAPDKSGLPSDRFSAERTGGSVSTLTIQRTQQEDSAVYLCASSLEMVNEQYFGPGTRLTVT.

The chain employs TRBV10-3 and TRBJ1-2, with D unclear. The CDR3 is 14 residues long. Looked up from germline, CDR1 is ENHRY and CDR2 is SYGVKD. Trimming pared 2 bases from V and 0 bases from J, leaving 7 bases between. Here the CDR3 reads CAISEAGTNYGYTF. In DNA, the CDR3 is TGTGCCATCAGTGAGGCGGGCACTAACTATGGCTACACCTTC.

The rearrangement joins TRBV9 to TRBJ1-3; D uncertain. This CDR3 has 17 amino acids. In germline, CDR1 is SGDLS, CDR2 YYNGEE. V lost 0 bases, J lost 0 bases, and 13 bases lay in between. CDR3 residues: CASSVAYGLISGNTIYF. In nucleotides, the CDR3 is TGTGCCAGCAGCGTAGCCTACGGACTGATCTCTGGAAACACCATATATTTT.

Only one count was recorded for this clone. The chain combines TRBV5-1 with TRBJ2-5; 8 nucleotides match TRBD2. From germline, CDR1 is SGHRS and CDR2 YFSETQ. V shed 0 bases and J 5 bases; nucleotides not matched to a gene: 3. The CDR3 is 14 residues long. CDR3: CASSLELADETQYF. The CDR3 DNA is TGCGCCAGCAGCTTGGAACTAGCGGATGAGACCCAGTACTTC. The whole variable domain, filled in from reference TRBV5-1 and TRBJ2-5, reads KAGVTQTPRYLIKTRGQQVTLSCSPISGHRSVSWYQQTPGQGLQFLFEYFSETQRNKGNFPGRFSGRQFSNSRSEMNVSTLELGDSALYLCASSLELADETQYFGPGTRLLVL.

This chain links TRBV9 with TRBJ1-1; perhaps TRBD1 as D (5 bases). The CDR3 runs to 15 residues. CDR1 SGDLS and CDR2 YYNGEE come from the germline V gene. Deletions cut 4 bases from V and 4 bases from J, with 17 bases between. CDR3 in amino acids: CASSPQRGAITEAFF. The CDR3, as DNA: TGTGCCAGCAGCCCCCAAAGAGGGGCTATCACTGAAGCTTTCTTT. The whole variable domain, remainder taken from reference TRBV9 and TRBJ1-1, is DSGVTQTPKHLITATGQRVTLRCSPRSGDLSVYWYQQSLDQGLQFLIQYYNGEERAKGNILERFSAQQFPDLHSELNLSSLELGDSALYFCASSPQRGAITEAFFGQGTRLTVV.